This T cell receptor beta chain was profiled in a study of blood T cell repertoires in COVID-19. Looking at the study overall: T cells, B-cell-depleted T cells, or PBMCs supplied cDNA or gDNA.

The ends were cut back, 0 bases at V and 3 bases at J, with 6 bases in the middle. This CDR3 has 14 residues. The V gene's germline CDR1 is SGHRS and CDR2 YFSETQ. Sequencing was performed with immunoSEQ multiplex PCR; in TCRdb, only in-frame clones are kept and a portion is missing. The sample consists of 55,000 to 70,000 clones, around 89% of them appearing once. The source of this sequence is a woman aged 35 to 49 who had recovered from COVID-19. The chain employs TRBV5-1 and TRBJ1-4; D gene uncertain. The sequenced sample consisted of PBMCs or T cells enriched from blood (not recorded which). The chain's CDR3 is CASSLAGANEKLFF. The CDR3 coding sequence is TGCGCCAGCAGCTTGGCTGGAGCTAATGAAAAACTGTTTTTT.